The 9 T cell receptor beta chains below were found in one sample sequenced in a study of blood T cell repertoires in COVID-19. The protocol was immunoSEQ multiplex PCR, while the TCRdb copy is restricted to in-frame clones and leaves out a portion. The profile shows 260,000 or so clones, roughly 80% of them singletons. Input material: peripheral blood. The receptors were sampled from a woman at least 80 years old with COVID-19, enrolled during active disease.

This clone has just a few counts. This rearrangement joins TRBV19 to TRBJ1-2, with 8 bases that match TRBD1. Trimming cost V 7 bases and J 4 bases; bases outside gene matches: 14. Germline V gene data show CDR1 as LNHDA and CDR2 as SQIVND (reference sequence). CDR3 length: 16 amino acids. The CDR3 sequence: CASTDLSGGRTYGYTF. The CDR3 DNA follows: TGTGCCAGTACTGACCTATCAGGGGGCCGGACCTATGGCTACACCTTC.

V gene TRBV19 combines with J gene TRBJ2-3; weak D call: TRBD1 (6 bases). The CDR3 loop spans 15 amino acids. Trimming took off 2 bases at V and 4 bases at J, with 13 bases between the two ends. CDR1 and CDR2 from the germline V gene are LNHDA and SQIVND (reference sequence). DNA of the CDR3: TGTGCCAGTAGTATAAGAGGAACAGGGCCAGATACGCAGTATTTT. Protein product: CASSIRGTGPDTQYF.

The chain links TRBV12-3 or TRBV12-4 to TRBJ2-7; no reliable D call. The CDR3 loop spans 12 amino acids. Trimming took off 5 bases at V and 1 base at J, with 6 bases between the two ends. CDR3 sequence reads: CASSVRSYEQYF. The CDR3 DNA sequence: TGTGCCAGCAGTGTTAGATCCTACGAGCAGTACTTC.

The chain joins TRBV6-5 to TRBJ2-2, with a possible D match to TRBD2 (5 bases). Germline CDR1 is MNHEY and CDR2 is SVGAGI. Trimming took 6 bases from V and 5 from J, leaving 16 bases between them. CDR3 size: 15 residues. Here the CDR3 reads CASSQEGPRTGELFF. In DNA form, the CDR3 reads TGTGCCAGCAGCCAAGAGGGCCCGAGAACCGGGGAGCTGTTTTTT.

The CDR3 DNA reads as TGTGCCAGCTCCTCCGGCCAGGGGGCGCGGGAGACCCAGTACTTC. It translates to CASSSGQGARETQYF. V is TRBV18 and J is TRBJ2-5; 8 bases align to TRBD1. The CDR3 extends over 15 amino acids. In germline, CDR1 is KGHSH, CDR2 LQKENI. V shed 6 bases, J shed 5 bases, and the junction held 11 bases outside the gene matches. Full variable domain (outside the CDR3, taken from reference TRBV18 and TRBJ2-5): NAGVMQNPRHLVRRRGQEARLRCSPMKGHSHVYWYRQLPEEGLKFMVYLQKENIIDESGMPKERFSAEFPKEGPSILRIQQVVRGDSAAYFCASSSGQGARETQYFGPGTRLLVL.

This chain connects TRBV5-4 to TRBJ2-3, with 7 bases identical to TRBD2. This CDR3 is 15 amino acids long. CDR1 and CDR2 from the germline V gene are SGHNT and YYREEE (reference sequence). The V segment lost 3 bases and the J segment 3 bases; nucleotides outside the gene matches: 7. CDR3 residues: CASSSLAGVTDTQYF. The CDR3, as DNA: TGTGCCAGCAGCTCCCTCGCGGGGGTGACAGATACGCAGTATTTT.

The chain uses TRBV7-9 and TRBJ1-2; D is unresolved. V gave up 1 base and J gave up 2 bases, with 8 bases separating them. Germline V gene lookup returns CDR1 SEHNR and CDR2 FQNEAQ (reference sequence). The CDR3 is 14 amino acids. CDR3 nucleotide sequence: TGTGCCAGCAGCTTAGTACAGACGAACTATGGCTACACCTTC. Translation: CASSLVQTNYGYTF.

This chain joins TRBV5-1 and TRBJ2-3; TRBD2 matches at 9 bases. The CDR3 has 14 amino acids. V trimming: 4 bases; J trimming: 5 bases; junction bases outside the gene matches: 5. In germline, CDR1 is SGHRS, CDR2 YFSETQ. CDR3: CASSAGGPGDTQYF. CDR3 bases: TGCGCCAGCAGCGCGGGAGGGCCTGGAGATACGCAGTATTTT. Supplemented by reference TRBV5-1 and TRBJ2-3, the full variable domain reads KAGVTQTPRYLIKTRGQQVTLSCSPISGHRSVSWYQQTPGQGLQFLFEYFSETQRNKGNFPGRFSGRQFSNSRSEMNVSTLELGDSALYLCASSAGGPGDTQYFGPGTRLTVL.

The rearrangement joins TRBV5-1 to TRBJ1-2; the D gene is possibly TRBD1 (6 bases). Germline values: CDR1 SGHRS, CDR2 YFSETQ. Deletions cut 4 bases from V and 7 bases from J, with 14 bases between. The CDR3 length is 13 residues. DNA of the CDR3: TGCGCCAGCAGCCGCGAGGGGACAAGTGGCTACACCTTC. It yields the protein CASSREGTSGYTF. Filled out from reference TRBV5-1 and TRBJ1-2, the complete variable domain reads KAGVTQTPRYLIKTRGQQVTLSCSPISGHRSVSWYQQTPGQGLQFLFEYFSETQRNKGNFPGRFSGRQFSNSRSEMNVSTLELGDSALYLCASSREGTSGYTFGSGTRLTVV.